This TCR beta chain was identified during a study of cytomegalovirus exposure and HLA in healthy donors. 13 Jbeta primers and 60 Vbeta primers were used for the PCR. Profiled with immunoSEQ multiplex PCR; TCRdb holds only in-frame clones, not every one. The data contain roughly 130,000 clones, around 83% of them singletons. This CDR3 is 14 amino acids long. Germline V CDR1 and CDR2: MNHNS, SASEGT. With V trimmed by 8 bases and J by 3 bases, 10 bases remained unmatched. Input material: PBMCs. The sequence was collected from a woman aged 18-29 years in good health and CMV-seropositive. V is TRBV6-1 and J is TRBJ2-7, with 7 nucleotides matching TRBD1. The CDR3 coding sequence is TGTGCCAGCGGGGGACAATCAGGGGGCTACGAGCAGTACTTC. Translated: CASGGQSGGYEQYF.